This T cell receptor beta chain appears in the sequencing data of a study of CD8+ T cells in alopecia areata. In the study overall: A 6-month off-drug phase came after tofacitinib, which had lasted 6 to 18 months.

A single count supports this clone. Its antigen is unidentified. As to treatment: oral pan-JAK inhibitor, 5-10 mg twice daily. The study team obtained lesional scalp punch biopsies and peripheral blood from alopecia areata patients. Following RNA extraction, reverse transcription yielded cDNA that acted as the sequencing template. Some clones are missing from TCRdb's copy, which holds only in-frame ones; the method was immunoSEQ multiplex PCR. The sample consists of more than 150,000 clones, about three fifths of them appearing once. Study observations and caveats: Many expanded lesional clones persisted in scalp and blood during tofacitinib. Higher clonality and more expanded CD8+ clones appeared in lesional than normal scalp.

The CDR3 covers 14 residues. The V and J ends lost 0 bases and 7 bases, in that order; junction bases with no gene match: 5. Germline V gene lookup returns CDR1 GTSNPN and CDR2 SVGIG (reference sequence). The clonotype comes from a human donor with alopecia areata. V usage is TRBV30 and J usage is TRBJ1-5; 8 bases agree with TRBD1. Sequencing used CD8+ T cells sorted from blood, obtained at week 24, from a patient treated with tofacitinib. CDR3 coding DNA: TGTGCCTGGAGTGTACGGACAGGGTACCAGCCCCAGCATTTT. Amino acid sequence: CAWSVRTGYQPQHF.